These T cell receptor beta chains were read from a single sample in a study of blood T cells in healthy people across ages. TCRdb re-analysed the 5' RACE reads in MiXCR, keeping a single row per CDR3 protein. Altogether some 940,000 distinct CDR3 sequences are present, just under 30% being singletons, with the ten largest covering roughly 10%. In addition, the sample was reused for a study of T cells of mothers and their children.

Specimen: blood. These receptor sequences come from a woman aged 40-49 years in good health. Each CDR3 is given with its conserved first and last residue. A D gene is named only where the DNA matches it firmly. Size is stated for part of the rows, as once, few or many counts, or as a class when the clone is expanded.

d_call | clone_size | j_call | v_call | cdr3_aa | cdr3_nt
. | . | TRBJ2-7 | TRBV30 | CAWNYLHYEQYF | TGTGCCTGGAACTATCTACACTACGAGCAGTACTTC
TRBD1 | few | TRBJ1-2 | TRBV3-1 | CASSHRTGNYGYTF | TGTGCCAGCAGCCACCGGACAGGAAACTATGGCTACACCTTC
. | many | TRBJ2-2 | TRBV5-1 | CASSLAQPNTGELFF | TGCGCCAGCAGCTTGGCACAGCCGAACACCGGGGAGCTGTTTTTT
. | . | TRBJ2-7 | TRBV20-1 | CSARLAFSNEQYF | TGCAGTGCTAGACTAGCATTTAGCAATGAGCAGTACTTC
. | few | TRBJ1-5 | TRBV5-5 | CASSPQQGRQPQHF | TGTGCCAGCAGCCCCCAACAGGGACGTCAGCCCCAGCATTTT
. | many | TRBJ2-1 | TRBV28 | CASSSPPREREQFF | TGTGCCAGCAGTTCCCCCCCCAGGGAGCGCGAGCAGTTCTTC
. | . | TRBJ2-1 | TRBV14 | CASSQAGPLYNEQFF | TGTGCCAGCAGCCAAGCAGGGCCCCTCTACAATGAGCAGTTCTTC
. | many | TRBJ2-4 | TRBV7-2 | CASSLLELAKNIQYF | TGTGCCAGCAGCTTACTAGAACTAGCCAAAAACATTCAGTACTTC
. | . | TRBJ2-7 | TRBV5-1 | CASRPGHKDNEQYF | TGCGCCAGCCGCCCGGGACATAAAGACAATGAGCAGTACTTC
. | many | TRBJ1-2 | TRBV20-1 | CSARDLRDYGYTF | TGCAGTGCTAGAGATCTTAGGGACTATGGCTACACCTTC
. | many | TRBJ1-2 | TRBV28 | CASRTQVWLNYGYTF | TGTGCCAGCAGAACACAGGTCTGGCTTAACTATGGCTACACCTTC
. | . | TRBJ2-5 | TRBV7-9 | CASSLVKPQETQYF | TGTGCCAGCAGCTTAGTTAAGCCCCAAGAGACCCAGTACTTC
. | . | TRBJ2-1 | TRBV20-1 | CSARSFNEQFF | TGCAGTGCTAGGTCCTTCAATGAGCAGTTCTTC
. | many | TRBJ1-1 | TRBV6-5 | CASSYEQGGTEAFF | TGTGCCAGCAGTTATGAACAAGGGGGCACTGAAGCTTTCTTT